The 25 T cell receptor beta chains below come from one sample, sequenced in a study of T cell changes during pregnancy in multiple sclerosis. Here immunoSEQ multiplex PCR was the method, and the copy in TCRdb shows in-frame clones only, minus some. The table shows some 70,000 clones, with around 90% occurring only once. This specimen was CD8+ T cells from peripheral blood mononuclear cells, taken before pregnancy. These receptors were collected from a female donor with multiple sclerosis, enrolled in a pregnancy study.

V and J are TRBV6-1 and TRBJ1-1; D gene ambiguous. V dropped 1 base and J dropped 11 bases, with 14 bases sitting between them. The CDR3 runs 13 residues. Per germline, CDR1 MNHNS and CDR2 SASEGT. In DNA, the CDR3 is TGTGCCAGCAGTGAAGGGCAGTATCTCTCCGCTTTCTTT. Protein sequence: CASSEGQYLSAFF.

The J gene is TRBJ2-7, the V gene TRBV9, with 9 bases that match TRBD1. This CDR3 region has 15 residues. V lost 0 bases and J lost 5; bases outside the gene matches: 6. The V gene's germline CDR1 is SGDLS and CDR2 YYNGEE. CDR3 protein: CASSVGGQGTHEQYF. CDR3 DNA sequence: TGTGCCAGCAGCGTAGGGGGACAGGGAACCCACGAGCAGTACTTC.

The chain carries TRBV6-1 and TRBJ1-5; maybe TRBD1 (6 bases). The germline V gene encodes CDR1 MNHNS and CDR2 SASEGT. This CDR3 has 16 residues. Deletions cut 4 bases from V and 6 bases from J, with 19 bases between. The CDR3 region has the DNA TGTGCCAGCAGTGCTAATTCGGGGGGGGCCGGTCAGCCCCAGCATTTT. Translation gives CASSANSGGAGQPQHF.

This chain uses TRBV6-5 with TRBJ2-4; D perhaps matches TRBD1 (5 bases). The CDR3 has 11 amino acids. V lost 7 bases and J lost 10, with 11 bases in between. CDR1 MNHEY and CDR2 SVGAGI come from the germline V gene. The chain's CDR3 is CASTKGQIQYF. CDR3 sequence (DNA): TGTGCCAGCACTAAGGGGCAGATTCAGTACTTC.

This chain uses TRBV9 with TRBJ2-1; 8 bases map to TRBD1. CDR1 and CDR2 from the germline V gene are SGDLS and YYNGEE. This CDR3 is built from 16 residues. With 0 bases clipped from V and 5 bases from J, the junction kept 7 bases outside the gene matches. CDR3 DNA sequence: TGTGCCAGCAGCGTAGCAAAAGGACAGGGAGACAATGAGCAGTTCTTC. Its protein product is CASSVAKGQGDNEQFF.

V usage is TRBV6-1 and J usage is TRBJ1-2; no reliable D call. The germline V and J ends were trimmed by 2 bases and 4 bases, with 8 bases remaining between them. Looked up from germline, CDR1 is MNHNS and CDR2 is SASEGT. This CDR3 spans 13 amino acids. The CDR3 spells CASSEINSYGYTF. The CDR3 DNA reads TGTGCCAGCAGTGAAATAAACAGCTATGGCTACACCTTC.

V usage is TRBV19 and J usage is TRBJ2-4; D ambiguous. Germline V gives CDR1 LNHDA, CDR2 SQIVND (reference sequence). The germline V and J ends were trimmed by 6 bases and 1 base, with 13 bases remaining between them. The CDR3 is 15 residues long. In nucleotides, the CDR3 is TGTGCCAGTAGCCCCCCTAGGCAGGCCAAAAACATTCAGTACTTC. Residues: CASSPPRQAKNIQYF.

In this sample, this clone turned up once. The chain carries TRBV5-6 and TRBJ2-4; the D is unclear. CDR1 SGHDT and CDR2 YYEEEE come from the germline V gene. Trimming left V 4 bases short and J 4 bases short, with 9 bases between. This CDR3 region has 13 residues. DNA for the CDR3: TGTGCCAGCAGCGCCCTCGGGAAAAACATTCAGTACTTC. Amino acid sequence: CASSALGKNIQYF.

The CDR3 loop is CASFGGPGANVLTF. DNA of the CDR3: TGTGCCAGCTTCGGGGGGCCTGGGGCCAACGTCCTGACTTTC. The genes are TRBV2 and TRBJ2-6; a weak D match, TRBD2 (7 bases). CDR3 length: 14 amino acids. The V and J ends lost 8 bases and 2 bases respectively, with 10 bases between them. The V gene's germline CDR1 is SNHLY and CDR2 FYNNEI.

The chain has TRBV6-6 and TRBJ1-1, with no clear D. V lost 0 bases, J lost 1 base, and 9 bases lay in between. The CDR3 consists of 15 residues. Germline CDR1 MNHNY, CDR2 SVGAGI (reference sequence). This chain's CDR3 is CASSYSSDSNTEAFF. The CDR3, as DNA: TGTGCCAGCAGTTACTCGAGTGACTCGAACACTGAAGCTTTCTTT.

CDR3: CASSQDGLAGSGELFF. The CDR3 coding sequence is TGTGCCAGCAGCCAAGATGGGCTAGCGGGGTCAGGGGAGCTGTTTTTT. The chain employs TRBV4-2 and TRBJ2-2, with 9 bases matching TRBD2. Trimming took 0 bases from V and 8 from J; bases not matched to a gene: 7. The V gene's germline CDR1 is LGHNA and CDR2 YNFKEQ. The CDR3 is made up of 16 amino acids.

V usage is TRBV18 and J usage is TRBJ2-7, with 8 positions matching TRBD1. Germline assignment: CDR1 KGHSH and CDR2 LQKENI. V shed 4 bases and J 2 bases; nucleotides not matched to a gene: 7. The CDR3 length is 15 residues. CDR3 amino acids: CASSLPDREPYEQYF. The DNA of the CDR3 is TGTGCCAGCTCACTCCCGGACAGGGAGCCCTACGAGCAGTACTTC.

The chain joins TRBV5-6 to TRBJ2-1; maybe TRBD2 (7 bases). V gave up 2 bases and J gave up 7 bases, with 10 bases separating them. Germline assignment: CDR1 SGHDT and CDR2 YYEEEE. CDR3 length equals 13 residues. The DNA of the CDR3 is TGTGCCAGCAGCTTAGGGGGGGCGAATGAGCAGTTCTTC. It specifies CASSLGGANEQFF. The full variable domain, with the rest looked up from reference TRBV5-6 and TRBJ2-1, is DAGVTQSPTHLIKTRGQQVTLRCSPKSGHDTVSWYQQALGQGPQFIFQYYEEEERQRGNFPDRFSGHQFPNYSSELNVNALLLGDSALYLCASSLGGANEQFFGPGTRLTVL.

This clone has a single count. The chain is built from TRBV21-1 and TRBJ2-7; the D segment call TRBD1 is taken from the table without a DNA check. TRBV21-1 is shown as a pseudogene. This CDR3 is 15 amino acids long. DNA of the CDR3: TGTGCCAGCAGCAAATCTCGGGACAGGGGCCACGAGCAGTACTTC. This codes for CASSKSRDRGHEQYF.

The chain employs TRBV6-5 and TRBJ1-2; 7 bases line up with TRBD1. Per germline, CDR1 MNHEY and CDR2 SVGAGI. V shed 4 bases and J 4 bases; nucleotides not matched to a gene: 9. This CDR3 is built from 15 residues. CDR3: CASSFLDRSAYGYTF. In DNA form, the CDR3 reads TGTGCCAGCAGTTTCCTGGACAGGTCGGCCTATGGCTACACCTTC.

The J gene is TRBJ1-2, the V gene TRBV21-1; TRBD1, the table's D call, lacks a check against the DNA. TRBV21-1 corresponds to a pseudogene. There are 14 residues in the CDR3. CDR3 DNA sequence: TGTGCCAGCAGCTCCAGGCAGTGTAACTATGGCTACACCTTC. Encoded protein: CASSSRQCNYGYTF.

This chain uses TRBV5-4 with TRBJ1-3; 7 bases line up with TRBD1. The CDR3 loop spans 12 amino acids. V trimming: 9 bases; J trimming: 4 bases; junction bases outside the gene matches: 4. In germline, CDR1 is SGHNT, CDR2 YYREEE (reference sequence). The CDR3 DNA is TGTGCCATTCAGGGGGGCGGAAACACCATATATTTT. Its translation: CAIQGGGNTIYF.

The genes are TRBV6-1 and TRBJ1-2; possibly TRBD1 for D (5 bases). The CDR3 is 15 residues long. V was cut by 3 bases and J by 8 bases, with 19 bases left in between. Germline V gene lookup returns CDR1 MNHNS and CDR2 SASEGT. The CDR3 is CASSEGGVLMEGYTF. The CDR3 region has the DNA TGTGCCAGCAGTGAGGGGGGAGTCCTAATGGAGGGCTACACCTTC.

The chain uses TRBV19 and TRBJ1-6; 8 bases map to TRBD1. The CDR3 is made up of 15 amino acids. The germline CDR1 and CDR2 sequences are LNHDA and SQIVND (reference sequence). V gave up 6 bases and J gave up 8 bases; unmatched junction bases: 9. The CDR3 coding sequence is TGTGCCAGTAGCCTGGGACAGGTCGCTTATTCACCCCTCCACTTT. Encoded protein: CASSLGQVAYSPLHF.

DNA for the CDR3: TGTGCCAGTAGTGTTACAGGATTTCATTCACCCCTCCACTTT. Amino acids: CASSVTGFHSPLHF. The chain employs TRBV19 and TRBJ1-6, with D perhaps TRBD1 (5 bases). Germline-derived CDR1 and CDR2 are LNHDA and SQIVND (reference sequence). CDR3 length: 14 amino acids. Trimming shortened V by 5 bases and J by 8 bases, and 13 bases separated the two germline ends.

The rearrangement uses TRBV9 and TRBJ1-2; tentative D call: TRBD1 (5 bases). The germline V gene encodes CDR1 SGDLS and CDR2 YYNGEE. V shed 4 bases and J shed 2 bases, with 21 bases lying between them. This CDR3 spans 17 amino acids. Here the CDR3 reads CASSSGGETKRNYGYTF. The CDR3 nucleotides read TGTGCCAGCAGCTCTGGGGGGGAAACTAAACGGAACTATGGCTACACCTTC.

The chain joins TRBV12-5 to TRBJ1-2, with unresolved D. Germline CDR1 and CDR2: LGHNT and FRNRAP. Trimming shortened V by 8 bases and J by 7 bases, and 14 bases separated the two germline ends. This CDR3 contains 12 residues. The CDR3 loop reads CASYREAAGYTF. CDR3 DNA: TGTGCTAGTTATAGGGAGGCTGCTGGCTACACCTTC.

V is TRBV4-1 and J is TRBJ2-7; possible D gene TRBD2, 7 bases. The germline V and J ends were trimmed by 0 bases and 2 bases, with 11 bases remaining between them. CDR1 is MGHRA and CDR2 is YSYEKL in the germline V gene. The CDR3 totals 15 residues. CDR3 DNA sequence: TGCGCCAGCAGCCAAGATCAAGGGGGGGCCTACGAGCAGTACTTC. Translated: CASSQDQGGAYEQYF.

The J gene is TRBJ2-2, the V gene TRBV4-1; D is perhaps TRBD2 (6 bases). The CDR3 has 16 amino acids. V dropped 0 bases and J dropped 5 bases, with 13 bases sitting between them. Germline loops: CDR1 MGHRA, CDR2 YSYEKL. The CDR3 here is CASSQEGSAGTGELFF. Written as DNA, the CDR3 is TGCGCCAGCAGCCAAGAGGGATCGGCGGGGACCGGGGAGCTGTTTTTT.

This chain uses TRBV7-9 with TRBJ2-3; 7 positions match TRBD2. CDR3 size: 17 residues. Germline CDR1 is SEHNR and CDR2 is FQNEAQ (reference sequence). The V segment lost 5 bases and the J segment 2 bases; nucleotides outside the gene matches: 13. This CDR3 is CASSPIRAGEITDTQYF. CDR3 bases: TGTGCCAGCAGCCCTATCAGGGCGGGGGAGATCACAGATACGCAGTATTTT. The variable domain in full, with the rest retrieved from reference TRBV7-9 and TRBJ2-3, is DTGVSQNPRHKITKRGQNVTFRCDPISEHNRLYWYRQTLGQGPEFLTYFQNEAQLEKSRLLSDRFSAERPKGSFSTLEIQRTEQGDSAMYLCASSPIRAGEITDTQYFGPGTRLTVL.